The T cell receptor (beta chain) under discussion was sequenced for a study of regulatory T cells in long-lasting Graves disease. With regard to this clonotype: Antigen: not known.

Both iRepertoire HTBI primers and Arm-PCR of CDR3 regions were used to build the TCR beta libraries. TCRdb reprocessed the multiplex PCR reads via MiXCR and lists one record per CDR3 protein. Of 450,000 to 650,000 distinct CDR3 sequences in the sample, around 16% were seen once. The study, taken as a whole, reports: Patients with persistent disease showed a bias toward TRBV28, TRBJ1-2 and TRBJ2-5.

With 6 bases clipped from V and 6 bases from J, the junction kept 11 bases outside the gene matches. Germline V gene lookup returns CDR1 MNHNS and CDR2 SASEGT. The CDR3 runs to 16 residues. Noted time point: newly diagnosed GD, antithyroid drugs for less than 3 months. PBMC-extracted RNA yielded the TCR library. This sample was shared with a second study, whose subject was T cells in Graves' hyperthyroidism and ophthalmopathy.

The V gene is TRBV6-1, the J gene TRBJ2-2, with 9 bases that match TRBD1. The sequence was obtained from a woman aged 40 to 65 with Graves disease. Material: peripheral blood mononuclear cells (PBMCs), obtained at new diagnosis, from a patient treated with antithyroid drugs. The CDR3 nucleotides are TGTGCCAGCAGATCCCCCGGGACAGGGTTCGCCGGGGAGCTGTTTTTT. The encoded protein is CASRSPGTGFAGELFF.